The present T cell receptor (beta chain) was sequenced within a study of shared T cell receptors in the human thymus. Some clones are missing from TCRdb's copy, which holds only in-frame ones; the method was immunoSEQ multiplex PCR. Here the sample spans about 660,000 clones, 87% being singletons. In addition, the sample was reused for a study of human thymus T cells. This second report adds: Infants served as donors; they were healthy and Finnish and were having corrective surgery for congenital heart defects. Resections from corrective heart surgery supplied the thymus tissue. Repertoires from thymus and blood appeared to show biased V and J gene usage.

Sequencing was done on a sample of thymocytes. This clonotype was sampled from a boy under two years old with a congenital heart defect.

CDR3 sequence reads: CASSYTPGQLAGGRETQYF. Written as DNA, the CDR3 is TGTGCCAGCAGCTATACCCCGGGACAACTAGCGGGAGGTAGAGAGACCCAGTACTTC. The chain joins TRBV5-4 to TRBJ2-5, with 12 bases identical to TRBD2. V shed 3 bases and J 4 bases; nucleotides not matched to a gene: 16. The CDR3 covers 19 residues. Germline-derived CDR1 and CDR2 are SGHNT and YYREEE (reference sequence).